The 14 T cell receptor beta chains below come from one sample, sequenced in a study of blood T cell repertoires in COVID-19. Produced via immunoSEQ multiplex PCR; TCRdb's table is partial and in-frame only. The repertoire includes 85,000 to 95,000 clones, roughly 84% of them detected once, and approximately 5% sits in the top ten. Sequenced material: peripheral blood. The receptors were gathered from a woman aged 80 or older with acute or convalescent COVID-19.

The count of this clone is one. The chain recombines TRBV5-6 with TRBJ2-2; D gene ambiguous. There are 13 residues in the CDR3. Trimming left V 1 base short and J 6 bases short, with 7 bases between. Germline V lookup: CDR1 SGHDT, CDR2 YYEEEE. The CDR3 protein is CASSLFRSGELFF. The DNA for the CDR3 is TGTGCCAGCAGCTTGTTCCGTTCCGGGGAGCTGTTTTTT.

The V call is TRBV2, the J call TRBJ2-7; unclear D gene. Germline values: CDR1 SNHLY, CDR2 FYNNEI. V was shortened by 9 bases and J by 3 bases, with 9 bases between the two germline ends. The CDR3 extends over 11 amino acids. CDR3 DNA: TGTGCCAGTGCAGGATACTACGAGCAGTACTTC. Amino acid sequence: CASAGYYEQYF.

The rearrangement uses TRBV7-9 and TRBJ2-4; 8 bases map to TRBD2. This CDR3 comprises 18 residues. The V gene end was trimmed by 5 bases and the J gene end by 1 base; junction bases not matched to a gene: 13. CDR1 and CDR2 from the germline V gene are SEHNR and FQNEAQ (reference sequence). Here the CDR3 DNA reads TGTGCCAGCAGCCTGACCATGCGGGGGGATAAGGCCAAAAACATTCAGTACTTC. Amino acid sequence: CASSLTMRGDKAKNIQYF.

Of note for this clone: Its ends do not fully match the called genes, so a read error is possible. The chain couples TRBV7-7 to TRBJ2-1; a weak D match, TRBD1 (6 bases). This CDR3 comprises 14 residues. The germline V gene has CDR1 SSHAT and CDR2 FNYEAQ (reference sequence). CDR3 in amino acids: CASSPNTGPNEQFF. In DNA form, the CDR3 reads TGTGCTAGCAGCCCAAACACAGGGCCGAATGAGCAGTTCTTC. The full variable domain, its missing parts supplied by reference TRBV7-7 and TRBJ2-1, is GAGVSQSPRYKVTKRGQDVTLRCDPISSHATLYWYQQALGQGPEFLTYFNYEAQPDKSGLPSDRFSAERPEGSISTLTIQRTEQRDSAMYRCASSPNTGPNEQFFGPGTRLTVL.

The genes are TRBV18 and TRBJ1-1; tentatively, D is TRBD1 (6 bases). Trimming removed 4 bases at V and 4 bases at J, with 10 bases between. The CDR3 contains 13 residues. Germline V gives CDR1 KGHSH, CDR2 LQKENI. The CDR3 loop is CASSRPGATEAFF. CDR3 nucleotides: TGTGCCAGCTCACGACCAGGGGCCACTGAAGCTTTCTTT. The full variable domain, in which reference TRBV18 and TRBJ1-1 provide the parts outside the CDR3, is NAGVMQNPRHLVRRRGQEARLRCSPMKGHSHVYWYRQLPEEGLKFMVYLQKENIIDESGMPKERFSAEFPKEGPSILRIQQVVRGDSAAYFCASSRPGATEAFFGQGTRLTVV.

This rearrangement joins TRBV5-6 to TRBJ1-1; 7 nucleotides agree with TRBD1. Germline V gene sequence: CDR1 SGHDT, CDR2 YYEEEE. V lost 0 bases to trimming and J lost 4 bases; unmatched junction nucleotides: 6. This CDR3 region has 15 residues. The CDR3 DNA reads TGTGCCAGCAGCTTGGAAGGGGGCAGAGTCACTGAAGCTTTCTTT. Translated: CASSLEGGRVTEAFF. Using reference TRBV5-6 and TRBJ1-1 for the parts outside the CDR3, the full variable domain is DAGVTQSPTHLIKTRGQQVTLRCSPKSGHDTVSWYQQALGQGPQFIFQYYEEEERQRGNFPDRFSGHQFPNYSSELNVNALLLGDSALYLCASSLEGGRVTEAFFGQGTRLTVV.

V usage is TRBV6-2 or TRBV6-3 and J usage is TRBJ1-1; 9 nucleotides agree with TRBD1. The trim removed 2 bases at V and 1 base at J, leaving 5 bases unmatched. Germline V gene sequence: CDR1 MNHEY, CDR2 SVGEGT. The CDR3 length is 16 residues. The CDR3 loop reads CASSYPRTGANTEAFF. CDR3 nucleotides: TGTGCCAGCAGTTACCCTAGGACAGGGGCGAACACTGAAGCTTTCTTT.

The chain is built from TRBV2 and TRBJ1-2; 7 bases map to TRBD1. The CDR3 covers 14 residues. J gave up 3 bases and V 7 bases, and 8 bases lay outside the gene matches. The germline V gene has CDR1 SNHLY and CDR2 FYNNEI. CDR3 region: CASIGTGVDYGYTF. CDR3 nucleotides: TGTGCCAGCATTGGAACAGGGGTTGACTATGGCTACACCTTC.

The rearrangement links TRBV5-1 to TRBJ2-3; weak D call: TRBD2 (5 bases). Germline V gene data show CDR1 as SGHRS and CDR2 as YFSETQ. V was shortened by 5 bases and J by 2 bases, with 12 bases between the two germline ends. The CDR3 covers 14 residues. CDR3: CASSRRGDTDTQYF. The CDR3 coding sequence is TGCGCCAGCAGTCGCCGGGGAGACACAGATACGCAGTATTTT.

The chain has TRBV9 and TRBJ2-1, with TRBD2 matching over 8 bases. With V trimmed by 4 bases and J by 7 bases, 10 bases remained unmatched. This CDR3 is 15 amino acids long. Germline lookup yields CDR1 SGDLS and CDR2 YYNGEE. Written as DNA, the CDR3 is TGTGCCAGCAGCCCCCTAGCGGGTGGCGCGAATGAGCAGTTCTTC. Its translation: CASSPLAGGANEQFF. The full variable domain, completed using reference TRBV9 and TRBJ2-1, is DSGVTQTPKHLITATGQRVTLRCSPRSGDLSVYWYQQSLDQGLQFLIQYYNGEERAKGNILERFSAQQFPDLHSELNLSSLELGDSALYFCASSPLAGGANEQFFGPGTRLTVL.

This clone was counted only a few times. The chain is built from TRBV6-5 and TRBJ1-2; D may be TRBD1 (5 bases). Germline CDR1 is MNHEY and CDR2 is SVGAGI. The CDR3 totals 14 residues. V was shortened by 3 bases and J by 1 base, with 9 bases between the two germline ends. CDR3 amino acids: CASSYRDSNYGYTF. As DNA, the CDR3 is TGTGCCAGCAGTTATCGTGACAGTAACTATGGCTACACCTTC.

The V gene is TRBV6-4, the J gene TRBJ2-1; TRBD2 aligns across 15 bases. Looked up from germline, CDR1 is MRHNA and CDR2 is SNTAGT. After removal of 3 bases from V and 11 bases from J, the junction contained 8 bases not matched to a gene. This CDR3 comprises 16 residues. CDR3 region: CASSETGTSGGRKQFF. In nucleotides, the CDR3 is TGTGCCAGCAGTGAGACCGGGACTAGCGGGGGGAGGAAGCAGTTCTTC.

The chain links TRBV3-1 (or the pseudogene TRBV3-2) to TRBJ2-3, with 8 bases matching TRBD2. This CDR3 comprises 16 residues. CDR1 LGHDT and CDR2 YNNKEL come from the germline V gene (reference sequence). V was pared by 1 base and J by 6 bases, with 9 bases of the junction left unmatched. The CDR3 loop reads CASSQGLLAGEDTQYF. The CDR3 DNA follows: TGTGCCAGCAGCCAAGGCCTCCTAGCGGGTGAGGATACGCAGTATTTT.

The chain uses TRBV6-6 and TRBJ1-1, with D tentatively TRBD1 (6 bases). The CDR3 covers 18 residues. The germline gives CDR1 MNHNY, CDR2 SVGAGI (reference sequence). Trimming cost V 5 bases and J 0 bases, with 22 bases left between them. CDR3 region: CASSPRQAKFLMNTEAFF. DNA for the CDR3: TGTGCCAGCAGTCCACGACAGGCTAAATTCCTCATGAACACTGAAGCTTTCTTT.